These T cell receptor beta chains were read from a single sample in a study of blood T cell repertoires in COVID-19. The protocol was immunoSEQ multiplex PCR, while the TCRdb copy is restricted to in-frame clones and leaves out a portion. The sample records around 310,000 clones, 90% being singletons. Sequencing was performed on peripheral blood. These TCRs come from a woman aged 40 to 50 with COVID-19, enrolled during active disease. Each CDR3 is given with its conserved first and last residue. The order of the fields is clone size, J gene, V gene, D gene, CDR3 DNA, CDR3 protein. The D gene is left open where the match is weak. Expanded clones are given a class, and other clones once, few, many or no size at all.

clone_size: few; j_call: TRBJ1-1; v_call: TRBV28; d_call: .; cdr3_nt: TGTGCCACCTTCCCGACTCTTATGAACACTGAAGCTTTCTTT; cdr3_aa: CATFPTLMNTEAFF
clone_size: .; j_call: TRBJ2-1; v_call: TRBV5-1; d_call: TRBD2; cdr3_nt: TGCGCCAGCAGCGCCGGAGTCGGGGCGGGAGGAGGCTCCTACAATGAGCAGTTCTTC; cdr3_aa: CASSAGVGAGGGSYNEQFF
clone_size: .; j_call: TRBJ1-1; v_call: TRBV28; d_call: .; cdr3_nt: TGTGCCAGCAGTTTATTTCGTTGGACAGACCCGAACACTGAAGCTTTCTTT; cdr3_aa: CASSLFRWTDPNTEAFF
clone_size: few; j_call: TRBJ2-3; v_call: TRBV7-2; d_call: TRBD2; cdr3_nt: TGTGCCAGCAGCTTGGCTAGCGGGGGATACGGTACGCAGTATTTT; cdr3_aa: CASSLASGGYGTQYF
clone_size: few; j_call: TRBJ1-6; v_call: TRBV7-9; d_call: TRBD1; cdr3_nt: TGTGCCAGCAGGCGAGACAGGGGTGGGAATTCACCCCTCCACTTT; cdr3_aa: CASRRDRGGNSPLHF
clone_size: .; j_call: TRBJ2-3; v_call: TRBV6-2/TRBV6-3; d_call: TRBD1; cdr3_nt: TGTGCCAGCAGTGACCCCCCGGGACAGCCAGGGCTTACAGATACGCAGTATTTT; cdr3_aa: CASSDPPGQPGLTDTQYF
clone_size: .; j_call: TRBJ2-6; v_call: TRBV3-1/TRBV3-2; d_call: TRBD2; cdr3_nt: TGTGCCAGCAGCCAAGAACTAGCGGGGGCCCTCGGGAACGTCCTGACTTTC; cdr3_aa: CASSQELAGALGNVLTF
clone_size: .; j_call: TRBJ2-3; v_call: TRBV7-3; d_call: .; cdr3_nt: TGTGCCAGCAGCTTACGCCGAGGAGCAGATACGCAGTATTTT; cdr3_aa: CASSLRRGADTQYF
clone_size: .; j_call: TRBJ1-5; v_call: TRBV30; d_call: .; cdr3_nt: TGTGCCTGGACTGGGGCCTATAGCAATCAGCCCCAGCATTTT; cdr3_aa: CAWTGAYSNQPQHF
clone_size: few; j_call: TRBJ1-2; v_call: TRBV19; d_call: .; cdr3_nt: TGTGCCAGTAGCCAACCTGACAGGTTCTATGGCTACACCTTC; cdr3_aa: CASSQPDRFYGYTF
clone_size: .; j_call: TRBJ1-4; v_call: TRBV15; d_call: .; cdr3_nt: TGTGCCACCAGCAGGGTAGGCAGGGGCGAGACTAATGAAAAACTGTTTTTT; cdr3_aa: CATSRVGRGETNEKLFF
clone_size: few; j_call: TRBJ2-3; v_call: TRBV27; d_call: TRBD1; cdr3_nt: TGTGCCAGCAGCGACAGGGGTCCGGGTGATACGCAGTATTTT; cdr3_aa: CASSDRGPGDTQYF
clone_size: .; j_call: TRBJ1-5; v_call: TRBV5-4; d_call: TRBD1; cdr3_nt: TGTGCCAGCAGCCCCGACAGGGCTGGCCAGCCCCAGCATTTT; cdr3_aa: CASSPDRAGQPQHF
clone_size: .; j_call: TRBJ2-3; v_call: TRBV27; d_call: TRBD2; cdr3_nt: TGTGCCAGCATCGGACTAGCGGGAGGGCGCGCAGATACGCAGTATTTT; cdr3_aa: CASIGLAGGRADTQYF
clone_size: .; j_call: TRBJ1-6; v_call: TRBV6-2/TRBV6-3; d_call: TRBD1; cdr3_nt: TGTGCCAGCAGTTCCGGACAGGGCGGAAATTCACCCCTCCACTTT; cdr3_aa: CASSSGQGGNSPLHF
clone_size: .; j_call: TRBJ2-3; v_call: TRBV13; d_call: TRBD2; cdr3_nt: TGTGCCAGCAGAAACGGACCGGAAGCGGGGGGGCGGGGCACAGATACGCAGTATTTT; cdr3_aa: CASRNGPEAGGRGTDTQYF
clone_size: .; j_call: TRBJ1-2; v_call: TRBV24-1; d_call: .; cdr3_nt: TGTGCCACCAGTGAAGGAGAGGCTAACTATGGCTACACCTTC; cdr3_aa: CATSEGEANYGYTF
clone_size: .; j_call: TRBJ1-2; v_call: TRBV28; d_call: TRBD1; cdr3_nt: TGTGCCAGCAGTTTATCGACAGGGGGCTACTATGGCTACACCTTC; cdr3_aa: CASSLSTGGYYGYTF
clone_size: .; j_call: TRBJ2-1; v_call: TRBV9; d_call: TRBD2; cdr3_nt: TGTGCCAGCAACTCCGGGAGGGCCCGCTACAATGAGCAGTTCTTC; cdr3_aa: CASNSGRARYNEQFF
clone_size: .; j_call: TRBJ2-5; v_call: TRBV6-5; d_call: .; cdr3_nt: TGTGCCAGCAGTTACAGGGATAGGAGGGAGACCCAGTACTTC; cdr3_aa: CASSYRDRRETQYF
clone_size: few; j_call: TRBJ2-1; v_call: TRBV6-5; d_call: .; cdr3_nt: TGTGCCAGCAGTTACTTAGCATACGATGAGCAGTTCTTC; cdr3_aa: CASSYLAYDEQFF
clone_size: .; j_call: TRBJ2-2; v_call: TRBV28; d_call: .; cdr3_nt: TGTGCCAGCAGTTTATCGAGGGCCCCGAACACCGGGGAGCTGTTTTTT; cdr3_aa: CASSLSRAPNTGELFF
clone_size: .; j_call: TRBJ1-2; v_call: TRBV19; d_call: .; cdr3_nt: TGTGCCAGTAGTATGGGGCAGGTCTATGGCTACACCTTC; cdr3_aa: CASSMGQVYGYTF
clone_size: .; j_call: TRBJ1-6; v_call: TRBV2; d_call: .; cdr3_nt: TGTGCCAGCACACTACAGGGAGGGGAATCACCCCTCCACTTT; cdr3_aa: CASTLQGGESPLHF
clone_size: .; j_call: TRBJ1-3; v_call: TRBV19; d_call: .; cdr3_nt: TGTGCCAGTAGTGAATACAGGGCCTCTGGAAACACCATATATTTT; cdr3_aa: CASSEYRASGNTIYF
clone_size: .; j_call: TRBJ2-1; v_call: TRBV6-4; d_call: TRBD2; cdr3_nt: TGTGCCAGCAGTGTTACTAGCGGGGAGAGAGATGAGCAGTTCTTC; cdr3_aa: CASSVTSGERDEQFF
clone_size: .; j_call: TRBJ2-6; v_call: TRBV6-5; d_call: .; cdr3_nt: TGTGCCAGCAGATACACTAGCACTGGGGCCAACGTCCTGACTTTC; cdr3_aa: CASRYTSTGANVLTF
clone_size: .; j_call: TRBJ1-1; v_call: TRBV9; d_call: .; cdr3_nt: TGTGCCAGCAGCCCGATTGGCACCAACACTGAAGCTTTCTTT; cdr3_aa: CASSPIGTNTEAFF
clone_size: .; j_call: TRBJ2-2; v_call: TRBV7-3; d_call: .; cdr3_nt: TGTGCCAGCAAGACCGACAGGAACACCGGGGAGCTGTTTTTT; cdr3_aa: CASKTDRNTGELFF
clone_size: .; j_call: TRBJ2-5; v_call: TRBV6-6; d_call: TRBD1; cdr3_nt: TGTGCCAGCAGTTCAGGGGGCGCGGAGACCCAGTACTTC; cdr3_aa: CASSSGGAETQYF
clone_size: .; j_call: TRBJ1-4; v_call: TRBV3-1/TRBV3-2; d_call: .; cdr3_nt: TGTGCCAGCACCCTAAGGGGAGGGCCTAATGAAAAACTGTTTTTT; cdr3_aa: CASTLRGGPNEKLFF
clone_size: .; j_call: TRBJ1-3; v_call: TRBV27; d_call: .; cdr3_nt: TGTGCCAGCAGTTTATCCTACTCCTCTGGAAACACCATATATTTT; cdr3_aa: CASSLSYSSGNTIYF
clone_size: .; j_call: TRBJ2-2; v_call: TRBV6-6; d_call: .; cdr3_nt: TGTGCCAGCAGTCAAAAATACAGGAGAACGAACACCGGGGAGCTGTTTTTT; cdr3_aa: CASSQKYRRTNTGELFF
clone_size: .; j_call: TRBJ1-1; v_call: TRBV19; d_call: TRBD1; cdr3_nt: TGTGCCAGTAGTATCCGGGACAGGATAATGAACACTGAAGCTTTCTTT; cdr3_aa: CASSIRDRIMNTEAFF
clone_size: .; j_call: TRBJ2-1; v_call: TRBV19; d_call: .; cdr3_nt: TGTGCCAGTAGGGGGACTCCCAGGAGCTACAATGAGCAGTTCTTC; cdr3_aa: CASRGTPRSYNEQFF
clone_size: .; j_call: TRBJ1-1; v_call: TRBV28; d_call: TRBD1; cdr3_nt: TGTGCCAGCAGTTTTATCGACAGGGGGCAGGGGGGAGCTTTCTTT; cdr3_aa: CASSFIDRGQGGAFF
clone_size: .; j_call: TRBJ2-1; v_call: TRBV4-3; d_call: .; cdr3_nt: TGCGCCAGCAGCCAAGGGCTAGCTCCCTACTACGGTGAGCAGTTCTTC; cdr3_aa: CASSQGLAPYYGEQFF
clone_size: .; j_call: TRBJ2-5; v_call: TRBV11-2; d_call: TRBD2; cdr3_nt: TGTGCCAGCAGCAAGGGACTAGCGGGAGAGGCAGAGACCCAGTACTTC; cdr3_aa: CASSKGLAGEAETQYF
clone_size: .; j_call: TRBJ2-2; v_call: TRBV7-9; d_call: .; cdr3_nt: TGTGCCAGCAATGGAGGGACGGGAAACACCGGGGAGCTGTTTTTT; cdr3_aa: CASNGGTGNTGELFF
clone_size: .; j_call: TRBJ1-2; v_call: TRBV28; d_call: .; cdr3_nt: TGTGCCAGCAGTTACGCCAGGTATGGCTACACCTTC; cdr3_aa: CASSYARYGYTF
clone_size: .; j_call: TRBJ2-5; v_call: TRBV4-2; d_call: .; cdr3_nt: TGTGCCAGCAGCCCCGTCAGGCGCGACGTACAAGAGACCCAGTACTTC; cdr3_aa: CASSPVRRDVQETQYF
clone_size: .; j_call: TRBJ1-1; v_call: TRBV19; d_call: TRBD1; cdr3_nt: TGTGCCAGTAGTATCTCCCCTACAAGACAGGGAATGATAGGGATGGTCACTGAAGCTTTCTTT; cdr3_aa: CASSISPTRQGMIGMVTEAFF
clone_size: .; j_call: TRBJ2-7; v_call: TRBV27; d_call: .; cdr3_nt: TGTGCCAGCAGTTCTCGAGGCCCCTCCTACGAGCAGTACTTC; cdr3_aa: CASSSRGPSYEQYF
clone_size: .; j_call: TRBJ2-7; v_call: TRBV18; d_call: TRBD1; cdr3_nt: TGTGCCAGCTCAAGGGACAGGGGATTCTCCTACGAGCAGTACTTC; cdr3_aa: CASSRDRGFSYEQYF
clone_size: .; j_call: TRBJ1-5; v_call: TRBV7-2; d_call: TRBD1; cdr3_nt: TGTGCCAGCAGCACGGGACAGGGGGTCGGTCAGCCCCAGCATTTT; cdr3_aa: CASSTGQGVGQPQHF
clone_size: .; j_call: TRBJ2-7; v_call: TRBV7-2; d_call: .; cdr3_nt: TGTGCCAGCAGCCCAGGGGGCGGGAGATCCGGGGAGCAGTACTTC; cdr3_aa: CASSPGGGRSGEQYF
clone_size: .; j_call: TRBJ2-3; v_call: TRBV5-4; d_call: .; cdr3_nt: TGTGCCAGCAGCTTCTTTGGACTAAATACAGATACGCAGTATTTT; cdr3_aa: CASSFFGLNTDTQYF
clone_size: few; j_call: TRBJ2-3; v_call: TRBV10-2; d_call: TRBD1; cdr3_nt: TGCGCCAGCAGTACCTTGGGACAGGGAGGCACAGATACGCAGTATTTT; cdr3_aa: CASSTLGQGGTDTQYF
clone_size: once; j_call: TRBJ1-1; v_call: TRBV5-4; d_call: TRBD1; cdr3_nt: TGTGCCAGCAGCCCGGGACAGATGAACACTGAAGCTTTCTTT; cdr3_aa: CASSPGQMNTEAFF
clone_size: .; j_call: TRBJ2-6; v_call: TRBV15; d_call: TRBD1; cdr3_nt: TGTGCCACCAGCAGGACAGGGGGGACCAACGTCCTGACTTTC; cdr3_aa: CATSRTGGTNVLTF
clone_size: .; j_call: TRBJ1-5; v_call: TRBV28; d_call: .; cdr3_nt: TGTGCCAGCAGTTCCCGACAGACAAATCAGCCCCAGCATTTT; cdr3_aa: CASSSRQTNQPQHF